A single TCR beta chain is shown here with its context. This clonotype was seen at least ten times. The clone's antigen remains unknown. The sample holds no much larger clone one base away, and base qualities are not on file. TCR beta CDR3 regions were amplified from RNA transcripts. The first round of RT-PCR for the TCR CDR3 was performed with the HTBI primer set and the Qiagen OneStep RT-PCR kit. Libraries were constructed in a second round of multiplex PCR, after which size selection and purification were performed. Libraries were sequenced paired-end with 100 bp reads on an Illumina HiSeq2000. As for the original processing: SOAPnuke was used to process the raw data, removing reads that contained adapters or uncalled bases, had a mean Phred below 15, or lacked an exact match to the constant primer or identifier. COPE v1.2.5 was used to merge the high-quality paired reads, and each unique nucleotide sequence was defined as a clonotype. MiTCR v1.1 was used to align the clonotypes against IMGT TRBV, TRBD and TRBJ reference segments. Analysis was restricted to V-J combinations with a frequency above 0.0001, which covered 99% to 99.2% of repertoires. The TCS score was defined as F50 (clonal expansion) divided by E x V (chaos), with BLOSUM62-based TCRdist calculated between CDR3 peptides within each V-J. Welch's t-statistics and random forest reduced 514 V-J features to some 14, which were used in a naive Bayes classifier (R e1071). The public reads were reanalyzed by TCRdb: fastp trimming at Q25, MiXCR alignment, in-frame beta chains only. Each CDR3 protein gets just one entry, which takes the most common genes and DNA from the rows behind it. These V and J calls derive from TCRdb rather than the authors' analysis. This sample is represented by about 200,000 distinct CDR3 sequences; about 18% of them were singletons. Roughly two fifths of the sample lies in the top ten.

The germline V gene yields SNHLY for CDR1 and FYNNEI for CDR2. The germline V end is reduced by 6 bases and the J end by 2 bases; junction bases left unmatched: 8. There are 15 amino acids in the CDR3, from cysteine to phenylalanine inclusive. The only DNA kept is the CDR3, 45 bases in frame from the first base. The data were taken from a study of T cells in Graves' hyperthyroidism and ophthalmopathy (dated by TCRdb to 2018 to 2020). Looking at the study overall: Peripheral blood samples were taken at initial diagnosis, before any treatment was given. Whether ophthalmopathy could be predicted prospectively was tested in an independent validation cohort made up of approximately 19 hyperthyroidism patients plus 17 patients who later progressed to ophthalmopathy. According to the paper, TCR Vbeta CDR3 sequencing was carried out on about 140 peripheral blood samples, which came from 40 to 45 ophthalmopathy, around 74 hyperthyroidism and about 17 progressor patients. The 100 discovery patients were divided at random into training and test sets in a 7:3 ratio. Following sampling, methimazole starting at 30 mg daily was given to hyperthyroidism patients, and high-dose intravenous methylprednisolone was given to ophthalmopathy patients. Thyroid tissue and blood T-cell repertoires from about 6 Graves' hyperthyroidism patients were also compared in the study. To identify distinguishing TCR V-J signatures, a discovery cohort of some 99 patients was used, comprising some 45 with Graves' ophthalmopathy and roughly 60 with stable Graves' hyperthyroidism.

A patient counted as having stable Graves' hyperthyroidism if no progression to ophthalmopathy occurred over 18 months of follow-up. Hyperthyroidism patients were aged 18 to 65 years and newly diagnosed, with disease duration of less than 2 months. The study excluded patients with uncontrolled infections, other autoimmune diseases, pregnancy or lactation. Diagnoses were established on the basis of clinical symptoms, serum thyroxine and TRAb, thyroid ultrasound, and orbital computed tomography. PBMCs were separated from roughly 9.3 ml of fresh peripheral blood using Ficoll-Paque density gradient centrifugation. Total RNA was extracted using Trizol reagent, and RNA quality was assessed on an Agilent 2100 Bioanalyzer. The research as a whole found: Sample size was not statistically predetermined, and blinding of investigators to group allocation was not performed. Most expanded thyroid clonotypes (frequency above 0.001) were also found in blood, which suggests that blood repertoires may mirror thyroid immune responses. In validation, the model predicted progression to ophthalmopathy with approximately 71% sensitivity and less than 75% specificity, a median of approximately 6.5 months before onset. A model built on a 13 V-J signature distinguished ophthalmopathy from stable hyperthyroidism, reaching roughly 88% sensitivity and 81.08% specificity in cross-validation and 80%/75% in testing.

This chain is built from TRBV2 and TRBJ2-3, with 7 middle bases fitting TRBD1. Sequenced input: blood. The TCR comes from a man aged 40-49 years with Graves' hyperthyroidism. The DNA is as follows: TGTGCCAGCAGCCGCCGGGACAGATACACAGATACGCAGTATTTT. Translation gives CASSRRDRYTDTQYF.